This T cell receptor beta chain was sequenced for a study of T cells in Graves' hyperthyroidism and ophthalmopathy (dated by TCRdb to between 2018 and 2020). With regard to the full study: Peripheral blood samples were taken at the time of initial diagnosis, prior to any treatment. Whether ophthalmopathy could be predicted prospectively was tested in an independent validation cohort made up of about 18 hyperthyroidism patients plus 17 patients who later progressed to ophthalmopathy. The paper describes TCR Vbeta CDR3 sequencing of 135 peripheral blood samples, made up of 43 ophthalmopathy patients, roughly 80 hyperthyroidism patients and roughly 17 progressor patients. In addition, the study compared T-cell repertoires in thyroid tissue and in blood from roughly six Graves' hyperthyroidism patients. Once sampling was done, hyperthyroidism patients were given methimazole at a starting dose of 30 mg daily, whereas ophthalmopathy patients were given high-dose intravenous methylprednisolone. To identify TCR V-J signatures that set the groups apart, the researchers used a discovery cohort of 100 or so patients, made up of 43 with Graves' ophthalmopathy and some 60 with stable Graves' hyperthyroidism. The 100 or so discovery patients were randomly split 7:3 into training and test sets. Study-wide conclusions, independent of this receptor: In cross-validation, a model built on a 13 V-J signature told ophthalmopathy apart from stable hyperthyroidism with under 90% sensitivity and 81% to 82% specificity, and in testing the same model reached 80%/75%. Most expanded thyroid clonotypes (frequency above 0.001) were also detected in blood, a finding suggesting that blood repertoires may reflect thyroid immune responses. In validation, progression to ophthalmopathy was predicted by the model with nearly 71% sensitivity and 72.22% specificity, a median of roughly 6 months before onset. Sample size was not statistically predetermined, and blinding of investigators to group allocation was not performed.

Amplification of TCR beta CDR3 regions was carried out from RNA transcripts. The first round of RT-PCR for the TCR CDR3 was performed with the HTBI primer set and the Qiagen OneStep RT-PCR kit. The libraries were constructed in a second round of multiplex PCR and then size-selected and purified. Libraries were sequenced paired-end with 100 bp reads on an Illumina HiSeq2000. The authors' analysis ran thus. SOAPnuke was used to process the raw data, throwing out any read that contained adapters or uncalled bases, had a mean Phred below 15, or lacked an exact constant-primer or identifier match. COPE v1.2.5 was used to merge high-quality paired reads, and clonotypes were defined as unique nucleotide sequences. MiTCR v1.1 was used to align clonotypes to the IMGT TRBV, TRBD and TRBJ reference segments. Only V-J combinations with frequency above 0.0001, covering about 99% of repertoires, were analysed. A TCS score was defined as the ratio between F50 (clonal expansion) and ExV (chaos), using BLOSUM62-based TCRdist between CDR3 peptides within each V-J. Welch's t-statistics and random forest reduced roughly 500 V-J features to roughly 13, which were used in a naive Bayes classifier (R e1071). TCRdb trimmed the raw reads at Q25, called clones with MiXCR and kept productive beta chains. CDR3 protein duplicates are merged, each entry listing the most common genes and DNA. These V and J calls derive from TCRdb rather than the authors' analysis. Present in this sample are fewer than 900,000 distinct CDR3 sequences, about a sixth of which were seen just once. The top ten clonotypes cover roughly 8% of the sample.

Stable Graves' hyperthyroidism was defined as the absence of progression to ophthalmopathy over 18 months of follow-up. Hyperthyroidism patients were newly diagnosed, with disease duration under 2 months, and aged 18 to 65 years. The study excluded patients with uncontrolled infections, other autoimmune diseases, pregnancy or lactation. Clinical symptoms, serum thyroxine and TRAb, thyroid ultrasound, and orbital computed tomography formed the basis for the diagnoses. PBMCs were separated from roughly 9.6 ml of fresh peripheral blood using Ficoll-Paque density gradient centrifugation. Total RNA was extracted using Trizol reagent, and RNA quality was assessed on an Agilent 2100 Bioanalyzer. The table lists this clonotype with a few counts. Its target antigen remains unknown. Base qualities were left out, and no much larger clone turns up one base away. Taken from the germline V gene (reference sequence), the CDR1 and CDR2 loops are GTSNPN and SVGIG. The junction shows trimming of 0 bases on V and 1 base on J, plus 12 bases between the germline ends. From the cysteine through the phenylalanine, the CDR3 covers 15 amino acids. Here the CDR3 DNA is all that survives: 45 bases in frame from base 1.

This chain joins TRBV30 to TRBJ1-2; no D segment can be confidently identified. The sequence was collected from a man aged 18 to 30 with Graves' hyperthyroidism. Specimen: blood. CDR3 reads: CAWSVLRLDNYGYTF. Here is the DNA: TGTGCCTGGAGTGTACTAAGGCTTGATAACTATGGCTACACCTTC. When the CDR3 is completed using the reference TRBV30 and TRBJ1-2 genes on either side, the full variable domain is SQTIHQWPATLVQPVGSPLSLECTVEGTSNPNLYWYRQAAGRGLQLLFYSVGIGQISSEVPQNLSASRPQDRQFILSSKKLLLSDSGFYLCAWSVLRLDNYGYTFGSGTRLTVV.